These 32 T cell receptor beta chains share one sample of origin, sequenced in a study of T-cell reconstitution after alpha-beta-depleted transplantation in children. Preparing the TCRbeta library involved the use of unique molecular identifiers. TCRdb reprocessed the PCR reads via MiXCR and lists one record per CDR3 protein. The sample has about 540,000 distinct CDR3 sequences, around 18% seen once; the top ten hold 3% to 4%. This specimen was PBMCs from the stem cell graft donor, taken from the stem cell graft. Every receptor here comes from a human donor who donated a stem cell graft to a child with acute lymphoblastic leukemia.

The chain is built from TRBV6-5 and TRBJ2-1, with D tentatively TRBD1 or TRBD2 (6 bases each). The germline gives CDR1 MNHEY, CDR2 SVGAGI. Trimming left V 3 bases short and J 9 bases short, with 12 bases between. This CDR3 contains 13 residues. DNA for the CDR3: TGTGCCAGCAGTTATACGGGGGCTAGTGAGCAGTTCTTC. It translates to CASSYTGASEQFF.

The rearrangement joins TRBV10-3 to TRBJ2-6, with unresolved D. CDR3 length equals 19 residues. The V gene lost 3 bases and the J gene lost 0 bases, with 18 bases spanning the gap. Per germline, CDR1 ENHRY and CDR2 SYGVKD. CDR3 protein: CAISEGPVDSHSGANVLTF. In nucleotides, the CDR3 is TGTGCCATCAGTGAAGGCCCCGTCGATTCACACTCTGGGGCCAACGTCCTGACTTTC.

This chain links TRBV12-3 or TRBV12-4 with TRBJ2-1; 10 bases line up with TRBD1. After removal of 6 bases from V and 7 bases from J, the junction contained 9 bases not matched to a gene. The CDR3 is 15 amino acids. In DNA, the CDR3 is TGTGCCAGCAGCACCGGACAGGGGGGTGAGAATGAGCAGTTCTTC. Translation: CASSTGQGGENEQFF.

This clonotype was found a few times. The J gene is TRBJ2-3, the V gene TRBV5-5; weak D call: TRBD2 (5 bases). Trimming left V 3 bases short and J 1 base short, with 15 bases between. The CDR3 extends over 16 amino acids. Germline V lookup: CDR1 SGHKS, CDR2 YYEKEE (reference sequence). CDR3 nucleotide sequence: TGTGCCAGCAGCTCGGATCTCGGGGTTGGCACAGATACGCAGTATTTT. It is translated as CASSSDLGVGTDTQYF.

The chain uses TRBV7-3 and TRBJ2-3, with D unresolved. Germline CDR1 and CDR2: SGHTA and FQGTGA. This CDR3 region has 14 residues. The V gene lost 4 bases and the J gene lost 2 bases, with 10 bases spanning the gap. The chain's CDR3 is CASSSLGITDTQYF. CDR3 nucleotides: TGTGCCAGCAGCTCTCTGGGCATCACAGATACGCAGTATTTT.

The chain employs TRBV7-6 and TRBJ2-7; D gene uncertain. CDR3 length: 14 residues. The V end lost 1 base, the J end lost 1 base, and 8 bases lay between the germline ends. Germline lookup yields CDR1 SGHVS and CDR2 FNYEAQ. The CDR3 reads CASSLEPESYEQYF. In DNA, the CDR3 is TGTGCCAGCAGCTTAGAGCCTGAATCCTACGAGCAGTACTTC.

This clonotype came up a few times. The chain uses TRBV7-6 and TRBJ2-7; TRBD1 matches at 8 bases. There are 17 residues in the CDR3. The germline V gene has CDR1 SGHVS and CDR2 FNYEAQ. J gave up 7 bases and V 2 bases, and 16 bases lay outside the gene matches. The CDR3 spells CASSLRTGSILREEQYF. The DNA for the CDR3 is TGTGCCAGCAGCTTACGGACAGGGAGTATACTCCGGGAGGAGCAGTACTTC.

This clonotype was observed a handful of times. V and J are TRBV3-1 and TRBJ2-1; 7 nucleotides agree with TRBD2. The CDR3 length is 16 residues. Unmatched junction bases numbered 9, after V lost 0 bases and J lost 7 bases. Per the germline V gene, CDR1 is LGHDT and CDR2 is YNNKEL (reference sequence). CDR3 protein: CASSQDPSGAGNEQFF. CDR3 sequence (DNA): TGTGCCAGCAGCCAAGATCCCAGCGGGGCGGGGAATGAGCAGTTCTTC.

In DNA, the CDR3 is TGCAGTGCCCAAGGACAGGGCGGCGACTATGGCTACACCTTC. Its protein is CSAQGQGGDYGYTF. The rearrangement joins TRBV20-1 to TRBJ1-2; the match to TRBD1 covers 8 bases. Trimming at V came to 6 bases and at J to 3 bases, leaving 9 bases not matched to a gene. Germline CDR1 is DFQATT and CDR2 is SNEGSKA (reference sequence). The CDR3 consists of 14 residues.

This clonotype appeared a few times. The V gene is TRBV11-2, the J gene TRBJ2-7, with D perhaps matching TRBD1 or TRBD2 (5 bases each). Per the germline V gene, CDR1 is SGHAT and CDR2 is FQNNGV. Deletions cut 7 bases from V and 6 bases from J, with 19 bases between. The CDR3 extends over 14 amino acids. The CDR3 coding sequence is TGTGCCAGCACCCCCGAGGGGTGGGGCCGCGAGCAGTACTTC. Protein: CASTPEGWGREQYF.

The genes are TRBV12-3 or TRBV12-4 and TRBJ2-2, with D perhaps being TRBD1 or TRBD2 (5 bases each). The CDR3 extends over 15 amino acids. Between the trimmed V and J ends, which lost 5 bases and 5 bases, there was a span of 15 bases. CDR3 amino acids: CASSNEGPGTGELFF. The CDR3 DNA is TGTGCCAGCAGTAATGAGGGGCCGGGGACCGGGGAGCTGTTTTTT.

The chain is built from TRBV29-1 and TRBJ1-2; D is unresolved. The germline V and J ends were trimmed by 5 bases and 3 bases, with 16 bases remaining between them. CDR3 length equals 14 residues. Germline V gene data show CDR1 as SQVTM and CDR2 as ANQGSEA. The CDR3, as DNA: TGCAGCGTTCCACCTGAGGGAAGGGACTATGGCTACACCTTC. It yields the protein CSVPPEGRDYGYTF.

This clonotype appeared a few times. The V call is TRBV5-1, the J call TRBJ2-3; no clear D gene. Trimming left V 3 bases short and J 5 bases short, with 22 bases between. CDR3 length: 17 residues. Germline CDR1 reads SGHRS; CDR2 reads YFSETQ. CDR3 in DNA: TGCGCCAGCAGCTGGTCGATAGGGTCTAAATTAGGAGATACGCAGTATTTT. This encodes CASSWSIGSKLGDTQYF.

CDR3 loop: CASSPSGGGSVDYEQFF. The CDR3 region has the DNA TGTGCCAGCAGCCCGAGTGGGGGCGGGAGTGTCGACTATGAGCAGTTCTTC. This rearrangement joins TRBV3-1 to TRBJ2-1, with D maybe TRBD2 (7 bases). V lost 4 bases, J lost 8 bases, and 24 bases lay in between. CDR3 length: 17 amino acids. Germline CDR1 LGHDT, CDR2 YNNKEL (reference sequence).

The chain carries TRBV20-1 and TRBJ2-1; D might be TRBD2 (6 bases). CDR1 DFQATT and CDR2 SNEGSKA come from the germline V gene (reference sequence). The CDR3 is made up of 15 amino acids. V dropped 6 bases and J dropped 5 bases, with 20 bases sitting between them. The CDR3 loop reads CSARSYGSRDNEQFF. CDR3 DNA: TGCAGTGCGCGCTCTTACGGGAGTCGCGACAATGAGCAGTTCTTC.

The V gene is TRBV10-1, the J gene TRBJ2-1; D may be TRBD1 (5 bases). With 2 bases removed from V and 6 bases from J, the gap between germline ends came to 11 bases. Germline V lookup: CDR1 WNHNN, CDR2 SYGVQD (reference sequence). CDR3 length: 14 residues. Here the CDR3 reads CASSEGAWVNEQFF. The CDR3 DNA follows: TGCGCCAGCAGTGAGGGGGCCTGGGTCAATGAGCAGTTCTTC.

This clonotype was seen at least ten times. The rearrangement uses TRBV2 and TRBJ2-5, with D possibly being TRBD1 or TRBD2 (5 bases each). Per the germline V gene, CDR1 is SNHLY and CDR2 is FYNNEI. V was cut by 3 bases and J by 5 bases, with 19 bases left in between. The CDR3 is 16 residues long. In DNA, the CDR3 is TGTGCCAGCAGTGATAGGGGCACAGGTAGCGCGGAGACCCAGTACTTC. Its protein is CASSDRGTGSAETQYF. Full variable domain (remainder filled in from reference TRBV2 and TRBJ2-5): EPEVTQTPSHQVTQMGQEVILRCVPISNHLYFYWYRQILGQKVEFLVSFYNNEISEKSEIFDDQFSVERPDGSNFTLKIRSTKLEDSAMYFCASSDRGTGSAETQYFGPGTRLLVL.

The chain employs TRBV2 and TRBJ1-5; no firm D call. In germline, CDR1 is SNHLY, CDR2 FYNNEI. The CDR3 runs 13 residues. The V and J ends lost 4 bases and 9 bases respectively, with 13 bases between them. The CDR3 loop is CASSVPREGPQHF. In nucleotides, the CDR3 is TGTGCCAGCAGTGTCCCTAGGGAAGGGCCCCAGCATTTT.

The CDR3 is CASSLTVSTPSHEQYF. DNA for the CDR3: TGTGCCAGCAGTTTGACCGTCTCCACACCGTCCCACGAGCAGTACTTC. V gene TRBV6-5 combines with J gene TRBJ2-7; D remains ambiguous. This CDR3 is built from 16 residues. With 4 bases removed from V and 5 bases from J, the gap between germline ends came to 21 bases. Germline V lookup: CDR1 MNHEY, CDR2 SVGAGI.

V gene TRBV11-2 combines with J gene TRBJ2-5; 10 bases agree with TRBD2. Trimming removed 1 base from V and 1 base from J; junction bases left unmatched: 3. Germline CDR1 reads SGHAT; CDR2 reads FQNNGV. The CDR3 is made up of 16 amino acids. CDR3 amino acids: CASSLGVAGGQETQYF. For the CDR3, the DNA is TGTGCCAGCAGCTTAGGGGTAGCGGGAGGCCAAGAGACCCAGTACTTC.

This clonotype was detected only a few times. This chain connects TRBV5-1 to TRBJ2-5; 7 bases match TRBD2. The CDR3 totals 14 residues. The junction had 6 bases not matched to a gene; V was cut back by 2 bases and J by 5 bases. Germline CDR1 and CDR2: SGHRS and YFSETQ. The CDR3 DNA reads TGCGCCAGCAGCTTTTTGGGAGGGCCGGAGACCCAGTACTTC. This translates into CASSFLGGPETQYF.

As DNA, the CDR3 is TGCGCCACCTCAGATACGCAGTATTTT. Amino acid sequence: CATSDTQYF. This rearrangement joins TRBV5-1 to TRBJ2-3; D uncertain. CDR1 SGHRS and CDR2 YFSETQ come from the germline V gene. The ends were cut back, 9 bases at V and 4 bases at J, with 3 bases in the middle. The length of the CDR3 is 9 residues.

This clonotype was counted a few times. The genes are TRBV12-3 or TRBV12-4 and TRBJ2-3, with 9 nucleotides matching TRBD1. Trimming cost V 3 bases and J 2 bases; bases outside gene matches: 3. The CDR3 has 15 amino acids. This CDR3 reads CASSFRTGDTDTQYF. The CDR3 DNA follows: TGTGCCAGCAGTTTTCGGACAGGGGACACAGATACGCAGTATTTT.

This clonotype occurred a few times. V gene TRBV3-1 combines with J gene TRBJ2-1, with 11 bases that match TRBD2. The J segment lost 7 bases and the V segment lost 1 base, leaving 6 bases of the junction unmatched. The CDR3 is made up of 16 amino acids. CDR1 is LGHDT, CDR2 YNNKEL, per germline (reference sequence). The CDR3 loop reads CASSQVLAGGKNEQFF. CDR3 DNA sequence: TGTGCCAGCAGCCAAGTTCTAGCGGGGGGAAAAAATGAGCAGTTCTTC.

This clonotype has ten or more counts. The chain links TRBV7-8 to TRBJ2-7; D is unresolved. V lost 4 bases and J lost 3, with 4 bases in between. From germline, CDR1 is SGHVS and CDR2 FQNEAQ. This CDR3 is built from 11 residues. The CDR3 sequence: CASSYDYEQYF. DNA for the CDR3: TGTGCCAGCAGCTACGACTACGAGCAGTACTTC.

The chain is built from TRBV6-1 and TRBJ1-6; D remains ambiguous. The CDR3 totals 14 residues. CDR1 is MNHNS and CDR2 is SASEGT in the germline V gene. V gave up 4 bases and J gave up 9 bases, with 13 bases separating them. The CDR3 loop reads CASSGTGSGSPLHF. Here the CDR3 DNA reads TGTGCCAGCAGTGGGACTGGATCAGGTTCACCCCTCCACTTT.

This clonotype was counted only a few times. The J gene is TRBJ2-7, the V gene TRBV11-1; 9 nucleotides agree with TRBD1. Losses at the gene ends were 3 bases for V and 5 bases for J; bases not matched to a gene: 11. Per germline, CDR1 SGHAT and CDR2 FQDESV (reference sequence). The CDR3 totals 16 residues. CDR3 sequence (DNA): TGTGCCAGCAGCTTCCACCCGGGGACAGGGATCAACGAGCAGTACTTC. Translating it yields CASSFHPGTGINEQYF.

This sequence joins TRBV11-2 and TRBJ1-1; D gene uncertain. Germline CDR1 SGHAT, CDR2 FQNNGV. CDR3 length equals 16 residues. V lost 0 bases, J lost 2 bases, and 13 bases lay in between. The CDR3: CASSLDGPGLNTEAFF. The CDR3, as DNA: TGTGCCAGCAGCTTAGATGGGCCTGGGCTAAACACTGAAGCTTTCTTT.

This clonotype was seen a single time. This chain uses TRBV7-9 with TRBJ1-4; D is undetermined. The CDR3 is made up of 15 amino acids. Germline V gives CDR1 SEHNR, CDR2 FQNEAQ (reference sequence). The V and J ends lost 4 bases and 0 bases respectively, with 9 bases between them. Here the CDR3 DNA reads TGTGCCAGCAGCTCCAGTTGGTCAACTAATGAAAAACTGTTTTTT. Translating it yields CASSSSWSTNEKLFF.

V and J are TRBV11-1 and TRBJ2-6; no definite D call. The CDR3 extends over 18 amino acids. The germline V and J ends were trimmed by 1 base and 0 bases, with 13 bases remaining between them. Germline lookup yields CDR1 SGHAT and CDR2 FQDESV (reference sequence). The CDR3 DNA sequence: TGTGCCAGCAGCTTAGTTTACGTAGAGTACTCTGGGGCCAACGTCCTGACTTTC. It yields the protein CASSLVYVEYSGANVLTF.

A few counts support this clonotype. The rearrangement uses TRBV29-1 and TRBJ2-7; tentative D call: TRBD2 (5 bases). Trimming removed 4 bases at V and 5 bases at J, with 18 bases between. CDR1 and CDR2 (germline): SQVTM, ANQGSEA. The CDR3 runs 14 residues. The CDR3 region is CSVARWERYHEQYF. The DNA of the CDR3 is TGCAGCGTTGCTCGGTGGGAGAGGTACCACGAGCAGTACTTC.

This chain joins TRBV10-3 and TRBJ1-5; perhaps TRBD1 as D (6 bases). CDR1 and CDR2 (germline): ENHRY, SYGVKD. The CDR3 covers 16 residues. V was pared by 4 bases and J by 4 bases, with 17 bases between. CDR3 DNA sequence: TGTGCCATCAGTGCAGTCGACGACAGGAGGAATCAGCCCCAGCATTTT. Residues: CAISAVDDRRNQPQHF.